The 31 T cell receptor beta chains below all came from one sample that was sequenced in a study of blood T cell repertoires in COVID-19. Clones were sequenced by immunoSEQ multiplex PCR, and TCRdb holds only the in-frame ones, with some missing. The table lists 50,000 or so clones, approximately 90% of them singletons. The sample was peripheral blood. The receptors here all came from a man in his 70s with acute or convalescent COVID-19.

The rearrangement links TRBV11-2 to TRBJ2-7, with D possibly matching TRBD1 (6 bases). The V gene's germline CDR1 is SGHAT and CDR2 FQNNGV. The V gene lost 5 bases and the J gene lost 5 bases, with 16 bases spanning the gap. CDR3 length: 14 amino acids. The CDR3 nucleotides read TGTGCCAGCAGCGACCCTAGCAGGGGCGACGAGCAGTACGTC. It codes for CASSDPSRGDEQYV.

The chain carries TRBV7-8 and TRBJ1-1, with D possibly being TRBD1 (5 bases). Germline loops: CDR1 SGHVS, CDR2 FQNEAQ. V shed 7 bases and J shed 5 bases, with 26 bases lying between them. The CDR3 sequence is 17 residues long. The DNA for the CDR3 is TGTGCCAGCACCTTGGGGGTGGAGGGTTATAGGTATACTGAAGCTTTCTTT. Translation gives CASTLGVEGYRYTEAFF.

The chain is built from TRBV6-5 and TRBJ1-2; TRBD1 aligns across 7 bases. After removal of 0 bases from V and 4 bases from J, the junction contained 2 bases not matched to a gene. Germline V gene lookup returns CDR1 MNHEY and CDR2 SVGAGI. There are 14 residues in the CDR3. The DNA of the CDR3 is TGTGCCAGCAGTTACTCACAGGGGACCTATGGCTACACCTTC. It encodes CASSYSQGTYGYTF.

The rearrangement joins TRBV19 to TRBJ2-2; 11 bases align to TRBD1. The CDR3 is 13 residues long. J was trimmed by 6 bases and V by 9 bases; bases with no gene match: 3. CDR1 and CDR2 (germline): LNHDA, SQIVND (reference sequence). As DNA, the CDR3 is TGTGCCAGCCGGGACAGGGGGGCCGGGGAGCTGTTTTTT. The encoded protein is CASRDRGAGELFF. The variable domain in full, completed from reference TRBV19 and TRBJ2-2, reads DGGITQSPKYLFRKEGQNVTLSCEQNLNHDAMYWYRQDPGQGLRLIYYSQIVNDFQKGDIAEGYSVSREKKESFPLTVTSAQKNPTAFYLCASRDRGAGELFFGEGSRLTVL.

Written as DNA, the CDR3 is TGTGCCAGCAGTCCCAACTACTCTGGAAACACCATATATTTT. Its translation is CASSPNYSGNTIYF. The chain combines TRBV3-1 (or the pseudogene TRBV3-2) with TRBJ1-3, with D unresolved. With 6 bases removed from V and 0 bases from J, the gap between germline ends came to 9 bases. This CDR3 is built from 14 residues. The germline gives CDR1 LGHDT, CDR2 YNNKEL (reference sequence).

The chain recombines TRBV20-1 with TRBJ1-2; unclear D gene. Per the germline V gene, CDR1 is DFQATT and CDR2 is SNEGSKA (reference sequence). Trimming left V 3 bases short and J 7 bases short, with 9 bases between. The CDR3 is 11 residues long. In DNA, the CDR3 is TGCAGTGCTAGGAAGCCTGCTGGCTACACCTTC. It yields the protein CSARKPAGYTF.

The V call is TRBV13, the J call TRBJ2-7; 7 bases are a match to TRBD1. V trimming: 2 bases; J trimming: 6 bases; junction bases outside the gene matches: 4. The germline V gene has CDR1 PRHDT and CDR2 FYEKMQ (reference sequence). CDR3 length equals 13 residues. The CDR3: CASSLHRGGEQYV. Here the CDR3 DNA reads TGTGCCAGCAGCTTACACAGGGGCGGCGAGCAGTACGTC.

This clone was detected only once. The V gene is TRBV7-2, the J gene TRBJ2-1; tentatively, D is TRBD1 (7 bases). The V end was cut by 5 bases, the J end by 8 bases, with 13 bases between. CDR1 and CDR2 from the germline V gene are SGHTA and FQGNSA. The CDR3 has 13 amino acids. The CDR3 loop reads CASSLLRGDEQFF. The CDR3 coding sequence is TGTGCCAGCAGCCTTCTCAGGGGGGATGAGCAGTTCTTC.

This clone was observed a handful of times. V gene TRBV27 combines with J gene TRBJ1-6; D not resolved. The V gene lost 2 bases and the J gene lost 10 bases, with 9 bases spanning the gap. Germline V gene data show CDR1 as MNHEY and CDR2 as SMNVEV (reference sequence). The CDR3 has 13 residues. CDR3 in DNA: TGTGCCAGCAGTTTACTGGCCGGGTCACCCCTCCACTTT. It codes for CASSLLAGSPLHF.

V and J are TRBV4-1 and TRBJ1-3, with D perhaps TRBD1 (5 bases). V was clipped by 0 bases and J by 3 bases, with 15 bases between them. The CDR3 loop spans 17 amino acids. From germline, CDR1 is MGHRA and CDR2 YSYEKL. CDR3 nucleotide sequence: TGCGCCAGCAGCCAAGAGGGGGGGATCTTGAGTGGAAACACCATATATTTT. Translated: CASSQEGGILSGNTIYF.

The V call is TRBV7-2, the J call TRBJ2-7, with 7 bases that match TRBD1. With V trimmed by 3 bases and J by 1 base, 3 bases remained unmatched. Germline CDR1 is SGHTA and CDR2 is FQGNSA. This CDR3 spans 14 amino acids. Here the CDR3 reads CASSFDRASYEQYF. The CDR3 nucleotides read TGTGCCAGCAGCTTTGACAGGGCATCCTACGAGCAGTACTTC. The variable domain in full, with the rest retrieved from reference TRBV7-2 and TRBJ2-7, is GAGVSQSPSNKVTEKGKDVELRCDPISGHTALYWYRQSLGQGLEFLIYFQGNSAPDKSGLPSDRFSAERTGGSVSTLTIQRTQQEDSAVYLCASSFDRASYEQYFGPGTRLTVT.

The V call is TRBV25-1, the J call TRBJ1-5; D ambiguous. V lost 4 bases and J lost 0, with 4 bases in between. The CDR3 totals 13 residues. CDR1 and CDR2 from the germline V gene are MGHDK and SYGVNS. CDR3 nucleotide sequence: TGTGCCAGCAGTGCCAATAGCAATCAGCCCCAGCATTTT. Translation gives CASSANSNQPQHF. The whole variable domain, remainder taken from reference TRBV25-1 and TRBJ1-5, is EADIYQTPRYLVIGTGKKITLECSQTMGHDKMYWYQQDPGMELHLIHYSYGVNSTEKGDLSSESTVSRIRTEHFPLTLESARPSHTSQYLCASSANSNQPQHFGDGTRLSIL.

V usage is TRBV28 and J usage is TRBJ1-4; no clear D gene. The CDR3 length is 14 residues. CDR1 is MDHEN, CDR2 SYDVKM, per germline. V dropped 0 bases and J dropped 9 bases, with 11 bases sitting between them. The CDR3 DNA reads TGTGCCAGCAGTTTATGGAGCGACTGGCAAAAACTGTTTTTT. This encodes CASSLWSDWQKLFF.

In the case of this clone: The identical CDR3 is also encoded by other nucleotide sequences in the sample. The chain employs TRBV6-5 and TRBJ1-1; TRBD1 might be the D (6 bases). CDR3 length equals 12 residues. Germline V gene sequence: CDR1 MNHEY, CDR2 SVGAGI. V was shortened by 6 bases and J by 1 base, with 6 bases between the two germline ends. The CDR3 nucleotides read TGTGCCAGCAGACAGGGGAACACTGAAGCTTTCTTT. Translated: CASRQGNTEAFF.

This chain connects TRBV10-3 to TRBJ2-7; TRBD1 is a possible D gene (5 bases). Trimming left V 7 bases short and J 0 bases short, with 13 bases between. The CDR3 contains 14 residues. Germline V CDR1 and CDR2: ENHRY, SYGVKD. Here the CDR3 reads CAIKGEGDSYEQYF. In DNA form, the CDR3 reads TGTGCCATCAAAGGGGAAGGGGACTCCTACGAGCAGTACTTC.

The V and J genes are TRBV3-1 (or the pseudogene TRBV3-2) and TRBJ1-1; D is perhaps TRBD1 (6 bases). V shed 4 bases and J shed 4 bases, with 13 bases lying between them. Germline V gives CDR1 LGHDT, CDR2 YNNKEL (reference sequence). This CDR3 region has 14 residues. CDR3 nucleotides: TGTGCCAGCAGCCGGGGGGGGCAGCGCACTGAAGCTTTCTTT. Translated, it gives CASSRGGQRTEAFF.

The chain joins TRBV24-1 to TRBJ2-2, with 8 bases lining up with TRBD1. The V and J ends lost 2 bases and 6 bases, in that order; junction bases with no gene match: 7. CDR3 length: 16 amino acids. CDR1 and CDR2 from the germline V gene are KGHDR and SFDVKD. The CDR3 spells CATSDSRQGLAGELFF. DNA of the CDR3: TGTGCCACCAGTGATTCCCGACAGGGGTTAGCCGGGGAGCTGTTTTTT.

The V gene is TRBV7-3, the J gene TRBJ2-5, with 11 bases lining up with TRBD2. The CDR3 totals 15 residues. Germline trimming cut 3 bases from V and 4 bases from J; bases unmatched to any gene: 4. Germline loops: CDR1 SGHTA, CDR2 FQGTGA. The CDR3 sequence is CASSFSGGAGETQYF. The CDR3 coding sequence is TGTGCCAGCAGCTTTAGCGGGGGGGCCGGAGAGACCCAGTACTTC.

CDR3 sequence: CASSLADRSKNIQYF. CDR3 nucleotide sequence: TGCGCCAGCAGCTTGGCCGACAGGTCCAAAAACATTCAGTACTTC. The rearrangement links TRBV5-1 to TRBJ2-4; tentative D call: TRBD1 (6 bases). CDR1 is SGHRS and CDR2 is YFSETQ in the germline V gene. V was cut by 0 bases and J by 2 bases, with 9 bases left in between. The length of the CDR3 is 15 residues.

Only one count was recorded for this clone. This chain connects TRBV6-4 to TRBJ2-5; 12 nucleotides align to TRBD2. The germline V gene has CDR1 MRHNA and CDR2 SNTAGT. This CDR3 has 15 amino acids. V was clipped by 3 bases and J by 5 bases; unmatched bases: 4. CDR3 bases: TGTGCCAGCAGTGAGACCGGGACTAGCGGGGAGACCCAGTACTTC. It encodes CASSETGTSGETQYF.

V is TRBV7-8 and J is TRBJ2-1, with 7 bases that match TRBD2. The junction had 4 bases not matched to a gene; V was cut back by 3 bases and J by 2 bases. This CDR3 is built from 15 residues. The germline V gene has CDR1 SGHVS and CDR2 FQNEAQ. Here the CDR3 reads CASSLGGRAYNEQFF. The CDR3 coding sequence is TGTGCCAGCAGCTTGGGGGGGAGGGCCTACAATGAGCAGTTCTTC.

V and J are TRBV5-4 and TRBJ1-1; D call uncertain. Germline values: CDR1 SGHNT, CDR2 YYREEE (reference sequence). V lost 3 bases, J lost 3 bases, and 12 bases lay in between. This CDR3 comprises 14 residues. The DNA of the CDR3 is TGTGCCAGCAGCTCGGCGGGGAGGGACACTGAAGCTTTCTTT. As protein: CASSSAGRDTEAFF.

The V gene is TRBV19, the J gene TRBJ1-1; D not resolved. V gave up 2 bases and J gave up 10 bases, with 11 bases separating them. This CDR3 contains 12 residues. Germline values: CDR1 LNHDA, CDR2 SQIVND (reference sequence). This chain's CDR3 is CASSITGRLAFF. CDR3 nucleotides: TGTGCCAGTAGTATAACTGGGCGTTTAGCTTTCTTT.

The gene calls are TRBV27 and TRBJ2-1; TRBD2 matches 7 bases. The CDR3 is made up of 13 amino acids. The ends lost 6 bases at V and 8 bases at J; junction bases unmatched: 7. Germline lookup yields CDR1 MNHEY and CDR2 SMNVEV (reference sequence). This CDR3 is CASRFYGGDEQFF. CDR3 nucleotide sequence: TGTGCCAGCAGATTCTATGGGGGGGATGAGCAGTTCTTC.

The gene calls are TRBV5-1 and TRBJ2-1, with 11 nucleotides matching TRBD2. Germline lookup yields CDR1 SGHRS and CDR2 YFSETQ. V lost 3 bases and J lost 0; bases outside the gene matches: 2. This CDR3 has 16 residues. This CDR3 is CASSSLAGGSYNEQFF. The CDR3 DNA is TGCGCCAGCAGCTCCCTAGCGGGGGGCTCCTACAATGAGCAGTTCTTC. Supplemented by reference TRBV5-1 and TRBJ2-1, the full variable domain reads KAGVTQTPRYLIKTRGQQVTLSCSPISGHRSVSWYQQTPGQGLQFLFEYFSETQRNKGNFPGRFSGRQFSNSRSEMNVSTLELGDSALYLCASSSLAGGSYNEQFFGPGTRLTVL.

This chain links TRBV5-1 with TRBJ1-5; maybe TRBD1 (5 bases). Germline CDR1 SGHRS, CDR2 YFSETQ. The CDR3 runs 15 residues. Trimming cost V 0 bases and J 5 bases, with 12 bases left between them. The CDR3 bases are TGCGCCAGCAGCTTGGATGGGGGGAATTATCAGCCCCAGCATTTT. Amino acid sequence: CASSLDGGNYQPQHF.

The CDR3 here is CASSTTDYNSPLHF. The CDR3 nucleotides read TGCGCCAGCAGCACGACAGATTATAATTCACCCCTCCACTTT. This chain joins TRBV4-3 and TRBJ1-6; a weak D match, TRBD1 (5 bases). The germline CDR1 and CDR2 sequences are LGHNA and YSLEER. The V gene lost 5 bases and the J gene lost 4 bases, with 9 bases spanning the gap. The CDR3 runs 14 residues.

The V and J genes are TRBV29-1 and TRBJ2-1; 9 bases are shared with TRBD2. Germline V gene lookup returns CDR1 SQVTM and CDR2 ANQGSEA. J was trimmed by 8 bases and V by 3 bases; bases with no gene match: 5. There are 13 residues in the CDR3. The chain's CDR3 is CSVDGASGDEQFF. The CDR3 DNA reads TGCAGCGTTGATGGGGCTAGCGGGGATGAGCAGTTCTTC.

This clone came up once. CDR3: CATSSWTGRNTEAFF. CDR3 in DNA: TGTGCCACCAGCTCCTGGACAGGGAGAAACACTGAAGCTTTCTTT. The chain has TRBV15 and TRBJ1-1; 8 nucleotides line up with TRBD1. The length of the CDR3 is 15 residues. CDR1 LNHNV and CDR2 YYDKDF come from the germline V gene (reference sequence). Trimming at V came to 5 bases and at J to 2 bases, leaving 7 bases not matched to a gene.

The chain is built from TRBV16 and TRBJ2-3; possibly TRBD1 for D (5 bases). This CDR3 contains 16 residues. Looked up from germline, CDR1 is KGHSY and CDR2 is FQNENV. The V and J ends lost 0 bases and 6 bases respectively, with 16 bases between them. CDR3 protein: CASSQSKGAVGDTQYF. Written as DNA, the CDR3 is TGTGCCAGCAGCCAATCGAAAGGGGCCGTCGGCGATACGCAGTATTTT.

The chain recombines TRBV5-1 with TRBJ1-5; tentative D call: TRBD1 (6 bases). With 0 bases removed from V and 5 bases from J, the gap between germline ends came to 12 bases. CDR3 size: 15 residues. Germline loops: CDR1 SGHRS, CDR2 YFSETQ. CDR3 loop: CASSLVPGGDQPQHF. For the CDR3, the DNA is TGCGCCAGCAGCTTGGTTCCGGGGGGCGATCAGCCCCAGCATTTT.